This entry concerns a single T cell receptor (beta chain). Its antigen remains undetermined. No base qualities exist here, and no much larger clone lies one base off it. These data are taken from a study of blood T cell repertoires in COVID-19 (dated by TCRdb to between 2020 and 2021). For context, the study as a whole: Samples from collaborators originated in the United States, Italy and Spain and spanned both the acute and convalescent phases of COVID-19. The repertoires were released in a freely available public database intended as a resource for research on the immune response to SARS-CoV-2. The samples were drawn from two sources: the first 160 participants of the ongoing ImmuneRACE study, and fewer than 1,500 subjects contributed by 6 global collaborators. Subjects who had been exposed to COVID-19, were actively infected with it, or had recovered from it provided the deeply sampled blood TCRbeta repertoires that made up the dataset. The prospective study material was composed of cDNA or gDNA derived from T cells, B-cell-depleted T cells, or PBMCs. HLA class I and class II types, where available, came from metadata supplied by the sample provider rather than from assay-based typing. The sample metadata nearly always contained a de-identified subject ID, COVID-19 status, age in years and sex. Overall study results and their limits: The amount of clinical and demographic metadata varied by source and participant and was provided uncurated.

The immunoSEQ Assay, a bias-controlled multiplex PCR, was used to amplify TCRbeta CDR3 regions from genomic DNA. As for the authors' bioinformatics: Nucleated cell counts per sample were estimated from amplification of reference gene primers within the assay. Sequence reads were collapsed and filtered to measure the absolute abundance of every unique TCRbeta CDR3 rearrangement. For each sample, productive Simpson clonality was calculated as the square root of Simpson's diversity index across productive rearrangements. TCRdb holds this immuneACCESS table with in-frame rearrangements only. Some clones are missing; in checked studies, unresolved V genes explain under half, and the rest has no known cause. The V and J calls and clone size come from that table; D and trimming were worked out from the DNA. This sample comprises some 30,000 clones, roughly 88% of them detected only once. The top ten clonotypes cover approximately 12% of the sample.

The collaborating institutions used their own protocols to collect whole blood in K2EDTA tubes. For TCRbeta analysis, collaborators shipped samples as frozen whole blood, isolated PBMCs, or DNA extracted from either of those sample types. The source of this sequence is a human donor in a cohort sampled during active COVID-19. Sequenced input: peripheral blood.

The sequenced DNA is TGTGCCAGCAGTGAAAAGGGGGCTTACGAGCAGTACTTC. Its coded protein is CASSEKGAYEQYF. Recombination linked TRBV6-1 to TRBJ2-7; TRBD1 agrees with 7 junctional bases. The CDR3 contains 13 residues, cysteine and phenylalanine counted. The only DNA kept is the CDR3, 39 bases in frame from the first base. V lost 2 bases and J lost 4 bases, and the count of bases not matched to a germline gene is 2. In the germline V gene, CDR1 corresponds to MNHNS and CDR2 to SASEGT.